This T cell receptor beta chain was sequenced in a study of CD8+CD57+ T cells in acquired aplastic anemia. Across the study: Sorted CD4+ and CD8+ cells gave a mean 3.2 ug DNA, range 0.2 to 27.4 ug.

This clonotype was recorded at least ten times. Genomic DNA templated the TCR beta VDJ and CDR3 profiling. One entry per CDR3 protein results from TCRdb running MiXCR on the reads. The sample holds 35,000 to 45,000 distinct CDR3 sequences, around 63% seen once. CDR1 and CDR2 (germline): MGHRA, YSYEKL. This CDR3 has 11 amino acids. Trimming shortened V by 7 bases and J by 7 bases, and 10 bases separated the two germline ends. This TCR derives from a human donor in good health, serving as a control. Sequenced input: sorted CD4+, CD8+, or CD8+CD57+ T cells (not recorded which) from PBMCs. The rearrangement links TRBV4-1 to TRBJ1-1; possible D gene TRBD1, 6 bases. CDR3 in DNA: TGCGCCAGCATCTCAGGGGTTGAAGCTTTCTTT. Its protein is CASISGVEAFF.